The 24 T cell receptor beta chains reported below all come from one sample, sequenced in a study of low-dose radiotherapy and immunotherapy resistance in tumors. Sample time point: before trial treatment. First-strand cDNA used TRAV- and TRBV-specific primers, covering alpha and beta chains. PCR amplification of the TCRs was performed with Phusion for about 20 PCR cycles, and it relied on a constant-region primer together with a V-primer adapter. TCRdb ran MiXCR on the reads and lists one entry per CDR3 protein. Here the sample spans tens of thousands of distinct CDR3 sequences, 25% being singletons. This sample comprised PBMCs, obtained before treatment. The receptors come from a male donor with prostate cancer.

This clonotype appeared many times. The rearrangement joins TRBV6-9 to TRBJ2-7; D not resolved. CDR1 MNHGY and CDR2 SVAAGI come from the germline V gene. V lost 5 bases, J lost 1 base, and 18 bases lay in between. This CDR3 comprises 16 residues. In nucleotides, the CDR3 is TGTGCCAGCAGTCCCCGGAACTTGCGGAGATCCTACGAGCAGTACTTC. It is translated as CASSPRNLRRSYEQYF.

This clonotype was seen at least ten times. The rearrangement links TRBV18 to TRBJ2-7, with TRBD2 matching 9 bases. CDR3 length equals 14 residues. V shed 6 bases and J 2 bases; nucleotides not matched to a gene: 5. Germline V gives CDR1 KGHSH, CDR2 LQKENI. The CDR3 nucleotides read TGTGCCAGCTCTGCGGGGGGGGGCCCCTACGAGCAGTACTTC. As protein: CASSAGGGPYEQYF. Using reference TRBV18 and TRBJ2-7 for the parts outside the CDR3, the full variable domain is NAGVMQNPRHLVRRRGQEARLRCSPMKGHSHVYWYRQLPEEGLKFMVYLQKENIIDESGMPKERFSAEFPKEGPSILRIQQVVRGDSAAYFCASSAGGGPYEQYFGPGTRLTVT.

Of note for this clonotype: The limits of the CDR3 on the DNA are not certain, so only TCRdb's listed CDR3 is given. This chain joins TRBV2 and TRBJ2-2; TRBD1, the D gene given by the table, was not confirmed from the DNA. Germline V gives CDR1 SNHLY, CDR2 FYNNEI. The length of the CDR3 is 13 amino acids, counting both ends. Here the CDR3 reads CASHREARELFFF.

With respect to this clonotype: A read error likely explains this, since a far larger clone differs by one base. The chain joins TRBV5-1 to TRBJ2-5; D is unclear. This CDR3 has 15 residues. Germline CDR1 and CDR2: SGHRS and YFSETQ. Trimming shortened V by 0 bases and J by 11 bases, and 20 bases separated the two germline ends. The CDR3 coding sequence is TGCGCCAGCAGCTTGGCCGAAAGCTCCTACAATGAGCAGTACTTC. It encodes CASSLAESSYNEQYF. Based on the CDR3 plus reference TRBV5-1 and TRBJ2-5, the full variable domain is KAGVTQTPRYLIKTRGQQVTLSCSPISGHRSVSWYQQTPGQGLQFLFEYFSETQRNKGNFPGRFSGRQFSNSRSEMNVSTLELGDSALYLCASSLAESSYNEQYFGPGTRLLVL.

A note on this clonotype: Since a far larger clone is one base different, this is likely a read error. The CDR3 loop reads CSVDGGVAGAPGEQYF. In DNA form, the CDR3 reads TGCAGCGTTGATGGGGGAGTAGCGGGAGCCCCGGGAGAGCAGTACTTC. V and J are TRBV29-1 and TRBJ2-7, with 9 bases aligning to TRBD2. Germline-derived CDR1 and CDR2 are SQVTM and ANQGSEA. Trimming removed 3 bases from V and 7 bases from J; junction bases left unmatched: 16. The length of the CDR3 is 16 residues.

Note on this clonotype: A much larger clone sits a single nucleotide away, making a read error possible. This chain connects TRBV4-3 to TRBJ2-3; 7 bases fit TRBD1. This CDR3 region has 16 residues. CDR1 LGHNA and CDR2 YSLEER come from the germline V gene. The chain's CDR3 is CASSQVTDRSTDTQCF. CDR3 in DNA: TGCGCCAGCAGCCAAGTTACGGACAGGAGCACAGATACGCAGTGTTTT.

By sample share, this clonotype is medium-sized (0.01 to 0.1%). This rearrangement joins TRBV5-1 to TRBJ2-1, with D perhaps matching TRBD2 (5 bases). V was cut by 5 bases and J by 0 bases, with 18 bases left in between. This CDR3 has 17 residues. Per the germline V gene, CDR1 is SGHRS and CDR2 is YFSETQ. CDR3 sequence reads: CASRLAPTGSSYNEQFF. CDR3 bases: TGCGCCAGCAGGCTGGCCCCAACTGGGAGCTCCTACAATGAGCAGTTCTTC.

The V gene is TRBV20-1, the J gene TRBJ2-7; 7 nucleotides line up with TRBD2. The V gene end was trimmed by 6 bases and the J gene end by 7 bases; junction bases not matched to a gene: 9. The germline V gene encodes CDR1 DFQATT and CDR2 SNEGSKA (reference sequence). The CDR3 contains 12 residues. The CDR3 protein is CSAGEGSREQYF. The DNA for the CDR3 is TGCAGTGCCGGGGAGGGTTCTCGGGAGCAGTACTTC.

Comments on this clonotype: This may arise from a read error, as a much more abundant clone is one base away. The chain couples TRBV7-6 to TRBJ1-3; tentative D call: TRBD1 (6 bases). CDR3 length: 15 amino acids. Germline V gene lookup returns CDR1 SGHVS and CDR2 FNYEAQ. The DNA of the CDR3 is TGTGCCTGCAGCCTTACAGGGTCCTCTGGAAACACCATATATTTT. Amino acid sequence: CACSLTGSSGNTIYF.

This clonotype was counted many times. The chain links TRBV19 to TRBJ2-1, with TRBD2 matching 13 bases. There are 15 residues in the CDR3. In germline, CDR1 is LNHDA, CDR2 SQIVND (reference sequence). J lost 7 bases, V lost 6 bases, and 6 bases had no gene match. The CDR3 bases are TGTGCCAGTAGCACTAGCGGGAGGGCCCAGAATGAGCAGTTCTTC. Amino acid sequence: CASSTSGRAQNEQFF. Supplemented by reference TRBV19 and TRBJ2-1, the full variable domain reads DGGITQSPKYLFRKEGQNVTLSCEQNLNHDAMYWYRQDPGQGLRLIYYSQIVNDFQKGDIAEGYSVSREKKESFPLTVTSAQKNPTAFYLCASSTSGRAQNEQFFGPGTRLTVL.

At least ten counts were recorded for this clonotype. V gene TRBV3-1 combines with J gene TRBJ2-7; tentatively, D is TRBD1 (5 bases). The germline V and J ends were trimmed by 4 bases and 2 bases, with 12 bases remaining between them. This CDR3 is 14 amino acids long. The germline gives CDR1 LGHDT, CDR2 YNNKEL (reference sequence). The DNA of the CDR3 is TGTGCCAGCAGCCCCCCGGACATAACCTACGAGCAGTACTTC. It specifies CASSPPDITYEQYF.

The sample holds many counts of this clonotype. This chain links TRBV10-1 with TRBJ2-3, with unresolved D. The CDR3 sequence is 15 residues long. V was clipped by 2 bases and J by 0 bases, with 9 bases between them. CDR1 and CDR2 (germline): WNHNN, SYGVQD (reference sequence). This CDR3 reads CASSELGTSTDTQYF. The CDR3 DNA reads TGCGCCAGCAGTGAGCTGGGAACCAGCACAGATACGCAGTATTTT.

This clonotype was seen repeatedly, ten times or more. The chain is built from TRBV6-6 and TRBJ2-7, with D unclear. Germline V gives CDR1 MNHNY, CDR2 SVGAGI (reference sequence). The CDR3 loop spans 14 amino acids. V was shortened by 4 bases and J by 7 bases, with 17 bases between the two germline ends. CDR3 protein: CASSWAGPVGEQYF. CDR3 in DNA: TGTGCCAGCAGTTGGGCAGGCCCGGTGGGGGAGCAGTACTTC.

This clonotype was seen at least ten times. The chain uses TRBV7-3 and TRBJ1-1; TRBD1 agrees at 8 bases. There are 17 residues in the CDR3. V shed 2 bases and J 0 bases; nucleotides not matched to a gene: 8. The germline V gene encodes CDR1 SGHTA and CDR2 FQGTGA. The CDR3 sequence: CASSLGGPGQVNTEAFF. CDR3 nucleotides: TGTGCCAGCAGCTTAGGGGGACCGGGACAGGTGAACACTGAAGCTTTCTTT. Complete variable domain (other parts from reference TRBV7-3 and TRBJ1-1): GAGVSQTPSNKVTEKGKYVELRCDPISGHTALYWYRQSLGQGPEFLIYFQGTGAADDSGLPNDRFFAVRPEGSVSTLKIQRTERGDSAVYLCASSLGGPGQVNTEAFFGQGTRLTVV.

About this clonotype: Possible read error: a much larger clone is one base away. V gene TRBV20-1 combines with J gene TRBJ2-7; D gene unclear. Trimming pared 0 bases from V and 7 bases from J, leaving 13 bases between. Germline V gene lookup returns CDR1 DFQATT and CDR2 SNEGSKA (reference sequence). The CDR3 has 13 residues. CDR3 amino acids: CSARDLGKWEQYF. CDR3 DNA: TGCAGTGCTAGAGATCTGGGGAAATGGGAGCAGTACTTC.

This clonotype has ten or more counts. The chain joins TRBV7-6 to TRBJ1-1, with D perhaps matching TRBD1 (5 bases). Trimming pared 5 bases from V and 6 bases from J, leaving 16 bases between. There are 14 residues in the CDR3. CDR1 is SGHVS, CDR2 FNYEAQ, per germline. DNA of the CDR3: TGTGCCAGCAGCGGAGTAGATGGGGGATCTGAAGCTTTCTTT. As protein: CASSGVDGGSEAFF.

DNA of the CDR3: TGTGCCAGCAGTTTCGGAGGAGAGCAGTACTTC. This sequence encodes CASSFGGEQYF. The rearrangement links TRBV28 to TRBJ2-7; a weak D match, TRBD2 (5 bases). CDR1 MDHEN and CDR2 SYDVKM come from the germline V gene. The ends were cut back, 3 bases at V and 7 bases at J, with 7 bases in the middle. This CDR3 region has 11 residues.

This clonotype showed up many times. The CDR3 DNA follows: TGTGCCAGCAGTGAAGCAAAGGGGGCGAGTGAAAAACTGTTTTTT. Residues: CASSEAKGASEKLFF. The chain combines TRBV6-1 with TRBJ1-4; 7 nucleotides match TRBD1. The V and J ends lost 0 bases and 7 bases, in that order; junction bases with no gene match: 5. This CDR3 is built from 15 residues. Germline values: CDR1 MNHNS, CDR2 SASEGT.

The sample holds a few counts of this clonotype. The CDR3 region is CASSVPGGASYEQYF. The CDR3 bases are TGTGCCAGCAGTGTCCCGGGCGGGGCCTCCTACGAGCAGTACTTC. The chain has TRBV28 and TRBJ2-7; possible D gene TRBD2, 6 bases. Germline V gene data show CDR1 as MDHEN and CDR2 as SYDVKM. The V end lost 5 bases, the J end lost 0 bases, and 14 bases lay between the germline ends. CDR3 length: 15 residues.

This clonotype was observed many times. Mismatch with germline at one junction end may stem from a read error. The genes are TRBV3-1 and TRBJ2-5; TRBD1 might be the D (6 bases). CDR1 is LGHDT, CDR2 YNNKEL, per germline (reference sequence). There are 13 residues in the CDR3. The CDR3, as DNA: TGTGCCAGCAGCCACGGTGAGGGGACATCAATAGACTTC. Protein sequence: CASSHGEGTSIDF.

The chain employs TRBV6-2 or TRBV6-3 and TRBJ2-4; 7 bases line up with TRBD1. This CDR3 is 15 amino acids long. The germline gives CDR1 MNHEY, CDR2 SVGEGT. The V segment lost 4 bases and the J segment 6 bases; nucleotides outside the gene matches: 9. CDR3 region: CASSSSTGERNIQYF. The CDR3, as DNA: TGTGCCAGCAGTTCCTCCACAGGGGAGAGAAACATTCAGTACTTC.

This clonotype was observed once. This rearrangement joins TRBV6-5 to TRBJ2-3, with TRBD2 matching 9 bases. With V trimmed by 10 bases and J by 4 bases, 9 bases remained unmatched. The CDR3 loop spans 14 amino acids. Per germline, CDR1 MNHEY and CDR2 SVGAGI. CDR3 residues: CATKGGLAPDTQYF. In nucleotides, the CDR3 is TGTGCCACCAAAGGGGGACTAGCCCCAGATACGCAGTATTTT.

Ten or more counts support this clonotype. This chain joins TRBV18 and TRBJ2-5, with D perhaps TRBD1 (6 bases). This CDR3 contains 14 residues. V lost 6 bases, J lost 0 bases, and 11 bases lay in between. Per germline, CDR1 KGHSH and CDR2 LQKENI. CDR3 loop: CASSTGTNQETQYF. CDR3 bases: TGTGCCAGCTCGACCGGGACAAACCAAGAGACCCAGTACTTC.

This clonotype has at least ten counts. J is TRBJ2-7 and V is TRBV5-6; tentative D call: TRBD2 (6 bases). The CDR3 consists of 16 residues. With 4 bases removed from V and 1 base from J, the gap between germline ends came to 18 bases. Germline assignment: CDR1 SGHDT and CDR2 YYEEEE. CDR3 protein: CASSPQAGLTSYEQYF. The CDR3 coding sequence is TGTGCCAGCAGCCCCCAGGCAGGACTAACTTCCTACGAGCAGTACTTC. Full variable domain (outside the CDR3, taken from reference TRBV5-6 and TRBJ2-7): DAGVTQSPTHLIKTRGQQVTLRCSPKSGHDTVSWYQQALGQGPQFIFQYYEEEERQRGNFPDRFSGHQFPNYSSELNVNALLLGDSALYLCASSPQAGLTSYEQYFGPGTRLTVT.